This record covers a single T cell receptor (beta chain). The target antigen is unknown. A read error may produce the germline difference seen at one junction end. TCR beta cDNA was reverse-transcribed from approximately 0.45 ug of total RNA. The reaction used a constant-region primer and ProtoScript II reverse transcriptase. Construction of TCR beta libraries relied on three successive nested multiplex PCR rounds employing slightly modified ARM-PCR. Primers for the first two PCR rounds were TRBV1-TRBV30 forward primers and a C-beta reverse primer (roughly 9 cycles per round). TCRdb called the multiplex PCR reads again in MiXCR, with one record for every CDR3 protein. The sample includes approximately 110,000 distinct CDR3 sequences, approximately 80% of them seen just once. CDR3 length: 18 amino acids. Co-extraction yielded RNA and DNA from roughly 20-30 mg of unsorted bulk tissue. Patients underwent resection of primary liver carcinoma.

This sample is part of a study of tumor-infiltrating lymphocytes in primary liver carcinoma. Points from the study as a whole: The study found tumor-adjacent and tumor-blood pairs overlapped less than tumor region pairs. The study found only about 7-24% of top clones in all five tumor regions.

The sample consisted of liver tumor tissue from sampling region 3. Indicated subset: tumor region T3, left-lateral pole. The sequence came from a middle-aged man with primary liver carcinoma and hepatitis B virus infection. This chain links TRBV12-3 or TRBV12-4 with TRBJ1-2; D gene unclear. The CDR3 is CASSLGWSPRQSIYGYTF. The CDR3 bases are TGTGCCAGCAGTTTAGGATGGTCTCCGCGGCAGTCAATCTATGGCTACACCTTT.